This T cell receptor (beta chain) comes out of a study of blood T cell repertoires in COVID-19. Study overall: Sites across the United States, Italy and Spain contributed samples from acute and convalescent COVID-19.

Germline V gene data show CDR1 as WSHSY and CDR2 as SAAADI. The J segment lost 7 bases and the V segment lost 8 bases, leaving 10 bases of the junction unmatched. This CDR3 is 14 amino acids long. Cohort placement rested on clinical history that participants reported themselves. Profiling relied on immunoSEQ multiplex PCR, and the TCRdb table lists in-frame clones only, not all of them. The table has some 240,000 clones, 70% to 90% seen once. Sequencing input: PBMCs or T cells enriched from blood (not recorded which). The chain has TRBV10-2 and TRBJ2-5; TRBD2 agrees at 10 bases. This receptor was identified in a woman aged 45-65 years who had been exposed to COVID-19. The CDR3 nucleotides read TGCGCCAGCGGGCCCCTAGCGGGGGCTGGGACCCAGTACTTC. It codes for CASGPLAGAGTQYF.